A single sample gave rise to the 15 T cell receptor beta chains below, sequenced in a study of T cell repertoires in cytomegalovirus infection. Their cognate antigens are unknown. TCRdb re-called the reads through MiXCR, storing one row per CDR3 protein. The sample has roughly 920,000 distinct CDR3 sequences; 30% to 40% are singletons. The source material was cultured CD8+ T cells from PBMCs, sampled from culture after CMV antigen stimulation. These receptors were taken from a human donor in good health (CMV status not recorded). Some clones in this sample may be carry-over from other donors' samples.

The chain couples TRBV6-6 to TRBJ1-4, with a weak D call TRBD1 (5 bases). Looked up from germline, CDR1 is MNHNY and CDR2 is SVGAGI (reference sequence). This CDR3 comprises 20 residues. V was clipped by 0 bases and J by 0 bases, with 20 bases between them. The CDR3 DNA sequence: TGTGCCAGCAGTTACTCCCCGCTCTACACGGTGGGGGCAACTAATGAAAAACTGTTTTTT. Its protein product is CASSYSPLYTVGATNEKLFF.

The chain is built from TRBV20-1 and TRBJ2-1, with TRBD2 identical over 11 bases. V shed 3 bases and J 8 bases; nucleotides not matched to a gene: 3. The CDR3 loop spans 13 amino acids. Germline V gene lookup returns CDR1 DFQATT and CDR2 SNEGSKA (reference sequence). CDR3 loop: CSASTSGGYEQFF. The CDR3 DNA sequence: TGCAGTGCTAGTACTAGCGGGGGCTATGAGCAGTTCTTC.

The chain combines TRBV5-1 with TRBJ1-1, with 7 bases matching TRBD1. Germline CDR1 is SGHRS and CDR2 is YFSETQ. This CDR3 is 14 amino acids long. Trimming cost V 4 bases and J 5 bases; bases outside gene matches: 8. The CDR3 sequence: CASSEGTEPTEAFF. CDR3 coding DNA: TGCGCCAGCAGCGAAGGGACAGAACCTACTGAAGCTTTCTTT.

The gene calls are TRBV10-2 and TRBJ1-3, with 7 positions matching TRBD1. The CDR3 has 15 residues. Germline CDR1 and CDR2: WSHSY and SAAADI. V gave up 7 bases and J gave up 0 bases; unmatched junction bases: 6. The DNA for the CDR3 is TGCGCCAGCACTCCGACAGGGAGCTCTGGAAACACCATATATTTT. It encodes CASTPTGSSGNTIYF.

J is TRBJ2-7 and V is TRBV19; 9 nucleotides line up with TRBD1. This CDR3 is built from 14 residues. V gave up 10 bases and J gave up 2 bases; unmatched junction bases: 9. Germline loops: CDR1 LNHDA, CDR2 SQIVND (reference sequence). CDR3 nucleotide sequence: TGTGCCACCTCGTCCCGGGACAGGGCCTACGAGCAGTACTTC. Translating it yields CATSSRDRAYEQYF. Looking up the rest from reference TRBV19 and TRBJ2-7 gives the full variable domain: DGGITQSPKYLFRKEGQNVTLSCEQNLNHDAMYWYRQDPGQGLRLIYYSQIVNDFQKGDIAEGYSVSREKKESFPLTVTSAQKNPTAFYLCATSSRDRAYEQYFGPGTRLTVT.

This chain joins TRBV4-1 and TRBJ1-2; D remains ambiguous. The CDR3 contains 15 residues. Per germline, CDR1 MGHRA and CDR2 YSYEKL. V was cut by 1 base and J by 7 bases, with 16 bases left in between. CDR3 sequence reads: CASSQGHGRKIGYTF. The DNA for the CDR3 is TGCGCCAGCAGCCAAGGCCATGGTAGAAAAATTGGCTACACCTTC.

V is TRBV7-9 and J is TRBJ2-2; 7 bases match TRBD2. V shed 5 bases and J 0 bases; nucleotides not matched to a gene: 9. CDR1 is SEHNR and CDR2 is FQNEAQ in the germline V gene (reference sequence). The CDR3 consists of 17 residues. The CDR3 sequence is CASSPSAGFSNTGELFF. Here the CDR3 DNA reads TGTGCCAGCAGCCCCTCAGCGGGGTTCTCGAACACCGGGGAGCTGTTTTTT. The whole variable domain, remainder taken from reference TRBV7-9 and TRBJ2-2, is DTGVSQNPRHKITKRGQNVTFRCDPISEHNRLYWYRQTLGQGPEFLTYFQNEAQLEKSRLLSDRFSAERPKGSFSTLEIQRTEQGDSAMYLCASSPSAGFSNTGELFFGEGSRLTVL.

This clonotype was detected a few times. The CDR3 reads CASSQSRAGLQPQHF. CDR3 nucleotides: TGCGCCAGCAGCCAGAGCCGGGCAGGGCTTCAGCCCCAGCATTTT. V is TRBV4-1 and J is TRBJ1-5, with D perhaps TRBD1 (5 bases). The V end lost 3 bases, the J end lost 6 bases, and 15 bases lay between the germline ends. Per germline, CDR1 MGHRA and CDR2 YSYEKL. The CDR3 runs to 15 residues.

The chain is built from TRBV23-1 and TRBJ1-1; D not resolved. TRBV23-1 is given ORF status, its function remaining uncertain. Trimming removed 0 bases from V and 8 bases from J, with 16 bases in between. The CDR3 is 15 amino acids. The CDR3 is CASSQSWKPPREAFF. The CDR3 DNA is TGCGCCAGCAGTCAATCCTGGAAGCCCCCGCGAGAAGCTTTCTTT.

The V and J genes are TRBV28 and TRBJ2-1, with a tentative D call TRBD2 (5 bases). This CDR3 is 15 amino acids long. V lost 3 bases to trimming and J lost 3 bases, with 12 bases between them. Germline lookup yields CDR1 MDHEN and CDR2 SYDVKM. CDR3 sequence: CASSFIPGDYNEQFF. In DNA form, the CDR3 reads TGTGCCAGCAGTTTCATCCCCGGGGACTACAATGAGCAGTTCTTC.

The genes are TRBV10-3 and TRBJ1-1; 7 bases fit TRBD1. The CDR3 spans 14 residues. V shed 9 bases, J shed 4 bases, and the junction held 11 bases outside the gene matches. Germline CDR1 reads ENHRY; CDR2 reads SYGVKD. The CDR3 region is CAINSGQKITEAFF. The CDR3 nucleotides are TGTGCCATTAACTCGGGACAGAAGATCACTGAAGCTTTCTTT.

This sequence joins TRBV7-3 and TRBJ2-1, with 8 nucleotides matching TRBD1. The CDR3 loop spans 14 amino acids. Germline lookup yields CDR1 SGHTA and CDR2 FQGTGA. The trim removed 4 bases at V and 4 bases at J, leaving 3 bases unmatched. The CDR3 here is CASSSWTGYNEQFF. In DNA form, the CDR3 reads TGTGCCAGCAGCTCCTGGACAGGGTACAATGAGCAGTTCTTC. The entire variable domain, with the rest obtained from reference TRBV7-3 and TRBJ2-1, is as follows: GAGVSQTPSNKVTEKGKYVELRCDPISGHTALYWYRQSLGQGPEFLIYFQGTGAADDSGLPNDRFFAVRPEGSVSTLKIQRTERGDSAVYLCASSSWTGYNEQFFGPGTRLTVL.

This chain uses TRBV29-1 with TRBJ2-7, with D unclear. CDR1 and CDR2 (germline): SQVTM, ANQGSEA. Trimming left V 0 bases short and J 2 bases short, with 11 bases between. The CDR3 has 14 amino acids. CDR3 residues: CSVEEDAIPYEQYF. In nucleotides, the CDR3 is TGCAGCGTTGAAGAGGACGCCATCCCCTACGAGCAGTACTTC.

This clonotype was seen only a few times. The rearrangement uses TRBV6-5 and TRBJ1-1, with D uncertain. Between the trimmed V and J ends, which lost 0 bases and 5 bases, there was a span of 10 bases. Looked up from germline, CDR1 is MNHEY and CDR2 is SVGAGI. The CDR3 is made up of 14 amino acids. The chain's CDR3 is CASSYSGRVTEAFF. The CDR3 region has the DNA TGTGCCAGCAGTTACTCGGGTAGGGTAACTGAAGCTTTCTTT.

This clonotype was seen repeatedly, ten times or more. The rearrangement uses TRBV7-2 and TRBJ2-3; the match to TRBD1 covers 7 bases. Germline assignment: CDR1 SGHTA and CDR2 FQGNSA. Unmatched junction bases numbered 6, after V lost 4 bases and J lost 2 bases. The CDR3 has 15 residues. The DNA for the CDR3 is TGTGCCAGCAGCTCTTCGACAGGGATCACAGATACGCAGTATTTT. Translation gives CASSSSTGITDTQYF.